What follows describes a single T cell receptor (beta chain). Its matching antigen is unknown. The sample is drawn from a study of Graves' ophthalmopathy and Graves' hyperthyroidism. Study-level results: Sensitivity reached roughly 90% and specificity roughly 82% for a 13-signature model separating ophthalmopathy from stable hyperthyroidism.

The study excluded patients with other autoimmune diseases, uncontrolled infections, pregnancy or lactation. RNA transcripts were the source from which TCR beta CDR3 regions were amplified. HTBI-primed first-round RT-PCR preceded second-round multiplex PCR. TCRdb re-called the multiplex PCR reads through MiXCR, storing one row per CDR3 protein. The sample includes over a million distinct CDR3 sequences, about two fifths of them seen just once. The CDR3 covers 14 residues. Germline CDR1 is SGHTA and CDR2 is FQGNSA. The V end was cut by 6 bases, the J end by 2 bases, with 14 bases between. The chain has TRBV7-2 and TRBJ2-7; tentatively, D is TRBD1 or TRBD2 (5 bases each). This TCR came from an adult man with Graves' hyperthyroidism. Material for sequencing was peripheral blood or thyroid tissue (not recorded which). The CDR3 is CASRGLGAAYEQYF. As DNA, the CDR3 is TGTGCCAGCAGGGGTCTCGGGGCCGCCTACGAGCAGTACTTC. Drawing the rest from reference TRBV7-2 and TRBJ2-7, the complete variable domain is GAGVSQSPSNKVTEKGKDVELRCDPISGHTALYWYRQSLGQGLEFLIYFQGNSAPDKSGLPSDRFSAERTGGSVSTLTIQRTQQEDSAVYLCASRGLGAAYEQYFGPGTRLTVT.